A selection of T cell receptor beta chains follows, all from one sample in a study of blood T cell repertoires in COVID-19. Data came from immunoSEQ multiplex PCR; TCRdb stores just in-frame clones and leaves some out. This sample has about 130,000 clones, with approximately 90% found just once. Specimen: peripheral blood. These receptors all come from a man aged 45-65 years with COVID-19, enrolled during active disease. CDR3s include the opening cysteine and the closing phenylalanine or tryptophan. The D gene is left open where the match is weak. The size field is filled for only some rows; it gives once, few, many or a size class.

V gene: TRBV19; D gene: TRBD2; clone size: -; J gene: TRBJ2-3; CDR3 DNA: TGTGCCAGTAAACCAGGGAGGGCAGATACGCAGTATTTT; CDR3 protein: CASKPGRADTQYF
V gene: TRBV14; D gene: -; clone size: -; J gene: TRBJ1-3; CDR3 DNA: TGTGCCAGCAGCCAAGATATCCCCGGGGCTGGAAACACCATATATTTT; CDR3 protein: CASSQDIPGAGNTIYF
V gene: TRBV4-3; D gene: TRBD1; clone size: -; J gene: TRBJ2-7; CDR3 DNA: TGCGCCAGCAGCCAAAGGACAGGGGGCTCCTACGAGCAGTACTTC; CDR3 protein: CASSQRTGGSYEQYF
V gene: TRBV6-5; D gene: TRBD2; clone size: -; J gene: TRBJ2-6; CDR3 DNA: TGTGCCAGCCATAGCGGGAGTGGGGCCAACGTCCTGACTTTC; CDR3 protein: CASHSGSGANVLTF
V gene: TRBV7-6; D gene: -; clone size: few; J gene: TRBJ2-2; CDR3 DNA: TGTGCCAGCAGCCGATGGGGGGGGACAACCGGGGAGCTGTTTTTT; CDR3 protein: CASSRWGGTTGELFF
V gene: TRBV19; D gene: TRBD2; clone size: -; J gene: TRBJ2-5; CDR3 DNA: TGTGCCAGTAGTATTGGGGGGGTGACGGGCGCACTCCAAGAGACCCAGTACTTC; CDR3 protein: CASSIGGVTGALQETQYF
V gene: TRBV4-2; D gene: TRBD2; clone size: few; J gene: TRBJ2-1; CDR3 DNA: TGTGCCAGCAGCCCCGGGACTAGCCTTTACAATGAGCAGTTCTTC; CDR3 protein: CASSPGTSLYNEQFF
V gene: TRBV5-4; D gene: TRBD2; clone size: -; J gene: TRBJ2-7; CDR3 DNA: TGTGCCAGCAGCTTTGGGACTAGCGGCGAGCAGTACTTC; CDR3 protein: CASSFGTSGEQYF
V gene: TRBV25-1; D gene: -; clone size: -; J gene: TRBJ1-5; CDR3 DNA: TGTGCCAGCAGTGTACAAGACAATCAGCCCCAGCATTTT; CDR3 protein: CASSVQDNQPQHF
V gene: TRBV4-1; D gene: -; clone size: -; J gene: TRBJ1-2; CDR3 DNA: TGCGCCAGCAGCCAAGATTATGGAAGCTCAGTATACTCTGACTATCGTTATGGCTACACCTTC; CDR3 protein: CASSQDYGSSVYSDYRYGYTF
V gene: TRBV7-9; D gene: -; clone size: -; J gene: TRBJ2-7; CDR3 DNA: TGTGCCAGCAGCTCAGGTGGGCCTACCTACGAGCAGTACTTC; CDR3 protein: CASSSGGPTYEQYF
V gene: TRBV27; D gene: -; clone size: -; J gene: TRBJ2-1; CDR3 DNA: TGTGCCAGCAGTTTAAGCGGAGGAGACTACAATGAGCAGTTCTTC; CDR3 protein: CASSLSGGDYNEQFF
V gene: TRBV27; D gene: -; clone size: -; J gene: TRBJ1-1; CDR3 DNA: TGTGCCAGCAGTTTTGTGCTAGGCGCTGAAGCTTTCTTT; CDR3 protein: CASSFVLGAEAFF
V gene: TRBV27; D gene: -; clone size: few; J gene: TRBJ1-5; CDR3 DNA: TGTGCCAGCAGTTTATTTCCGCCGGGACTGAATCAGCCCCAGCATTTT; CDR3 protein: CASSLFPPGLNQPQHF
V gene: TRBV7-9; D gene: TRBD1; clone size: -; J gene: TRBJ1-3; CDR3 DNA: TGTGCCAGCAGCCTAGCGGGGACAGGAGGGAACACCATATATTTT; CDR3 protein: CASSLAGTGGNTIYF
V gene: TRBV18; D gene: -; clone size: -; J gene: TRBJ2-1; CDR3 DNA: TGTGCCAGCTCACCCAGGGACACCAGAATTAACAATGAGCAGTTCTTC; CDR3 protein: CASSPRDTRINNEQFF
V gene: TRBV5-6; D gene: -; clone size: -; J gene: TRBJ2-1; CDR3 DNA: TGTGCCAGCAGCTTTTCGGAAGAGGTTTACAATGAGCAGTTCTTC; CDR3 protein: CASSFSEEVYNEQFF
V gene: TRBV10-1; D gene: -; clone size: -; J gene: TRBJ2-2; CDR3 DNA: TGCGCCAGCAGGGTCGGGGCGAACACCGGGGAGCTGTTTTTT; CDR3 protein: CASRVGANTGELFF
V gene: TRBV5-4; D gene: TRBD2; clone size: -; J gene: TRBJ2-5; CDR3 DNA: TGTGCCAGCAGCTTGGAGGCACTAGCGGGAGAGCACCAGTACTTC; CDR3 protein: CASSLEALAGEHQYF
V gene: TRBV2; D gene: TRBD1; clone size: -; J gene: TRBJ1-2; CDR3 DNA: TGTGCCAGCACCGCACGGGACAGCTCCAACTATGGCTACACCTTC; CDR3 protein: CASTARDSSNYGYTF
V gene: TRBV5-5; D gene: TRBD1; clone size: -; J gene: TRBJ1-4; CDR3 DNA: TGTGCCAGCTGTTACGGGACAGGGGGCGAAAAACTGTTTTTT; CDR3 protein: CASCYGTGGEKLFF
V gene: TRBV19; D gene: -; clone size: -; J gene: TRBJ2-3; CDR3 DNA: TGTGCCAGTGCCCTCGGGGATACGCAGTATTTT; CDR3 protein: CASALGDTQYF
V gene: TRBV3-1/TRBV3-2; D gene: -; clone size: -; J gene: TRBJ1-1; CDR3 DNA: TGTGCCAGCAGCCAAGAGGGCCCCAGCACTGAAGCTTTCTTT; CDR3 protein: CASSQEGPSTEAFF
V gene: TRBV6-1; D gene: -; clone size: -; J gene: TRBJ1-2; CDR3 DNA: TGTGCCAGCAGTGAAGCGTACAGTCCGGTTGGGGGCTACACCTTC; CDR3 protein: CASSEAYSPVGGYTF
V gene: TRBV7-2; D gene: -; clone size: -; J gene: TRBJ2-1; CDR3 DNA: TGTGCCAGCAGCTTGACGACAGGAAGCAATGAGCAGTTCTTC; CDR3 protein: CASSLTTGSNEQFF
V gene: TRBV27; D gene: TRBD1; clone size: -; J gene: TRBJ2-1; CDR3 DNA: TGTGCCAGCAGTTTGACAGGGGGGGATTACAATGAGCAGTTCTTC; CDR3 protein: CASSLTGGDYNEQFF
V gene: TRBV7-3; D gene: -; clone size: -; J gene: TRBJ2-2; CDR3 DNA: TGTGCCAGCAGCCTCCGGGGGTTGGGGGAGCTGTTTTTT; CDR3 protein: CASSLRGLGELFF
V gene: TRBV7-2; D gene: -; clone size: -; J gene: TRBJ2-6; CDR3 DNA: TGTGCCAGCCGGGGATCTGGGGCCAACGTCCTGACTTTC; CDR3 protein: CASRGSGANVLTF
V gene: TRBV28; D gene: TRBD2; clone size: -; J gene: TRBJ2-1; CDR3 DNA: TGTGCCAGTGGACTAGCGGGATACAATGAGCAGTTCTTC; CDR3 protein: CASGLAGYNEQFF
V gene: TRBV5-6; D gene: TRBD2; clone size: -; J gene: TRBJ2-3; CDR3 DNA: TGTGCCAGCAGCTTGAACGGGAGGGCGGGGGATACGCAGTATTTT; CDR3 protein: CASSLNGRAGDTQYF
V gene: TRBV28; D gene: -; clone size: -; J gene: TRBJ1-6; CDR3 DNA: TGTGCCAGCAGTTTGAACAGGCGGTACGATTCACCCCTCCACTTT; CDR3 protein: CASSLNRRYDSPLHF
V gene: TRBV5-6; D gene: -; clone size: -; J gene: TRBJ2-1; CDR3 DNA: TGTGCCAGCAGCTGGCTTGGTGAGCAGTTCTTC; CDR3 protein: CASSWLGEQFF
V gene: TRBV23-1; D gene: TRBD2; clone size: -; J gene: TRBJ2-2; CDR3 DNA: TGCGCCAGCAGTCAATTGGGGGGAAATAGCGGGAGAGTAGCCGGGGAGCTGTTTTTT; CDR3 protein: CASSQLGGNSGRVAGELFF
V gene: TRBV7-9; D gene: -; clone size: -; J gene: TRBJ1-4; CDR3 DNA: TGTGCCAGCAGCCACGAGCCGGGGGAAAAACTGTTTTTT; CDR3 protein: CASSHEPGEKLFF
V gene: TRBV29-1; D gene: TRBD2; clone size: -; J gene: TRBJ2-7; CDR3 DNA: TGCAGCGTTGTGGTGCTAGCGGGATCCGAGCAGTACTTC; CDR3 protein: CSVVVLAGSEQYF
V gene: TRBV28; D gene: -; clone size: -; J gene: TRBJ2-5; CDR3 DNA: TGTGCCAGCAGTTCGAAACAGAGTGTTCAAGAGACCCAGTACTTC; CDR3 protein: CASSSKQSVQETQYF
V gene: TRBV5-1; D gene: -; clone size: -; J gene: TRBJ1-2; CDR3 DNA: TGCGCCAGCAGCACCGACGGGTACTATGGCTACACCTTC; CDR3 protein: CASSTDGYYGYTF
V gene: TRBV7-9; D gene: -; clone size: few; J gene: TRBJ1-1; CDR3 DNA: TGTGCCAGCAGCTTAGTGGGAGGGGAGGGGACTGAAGCTTTCTTT; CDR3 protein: CASSLVGGEGTEAFF
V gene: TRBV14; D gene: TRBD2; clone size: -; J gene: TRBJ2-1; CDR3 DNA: TGTGCCAGCAGCTCCCGACTAGCGGGAGGGAATGAGCAGTTCTTC; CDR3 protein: CASSSRLAGGNEQFF
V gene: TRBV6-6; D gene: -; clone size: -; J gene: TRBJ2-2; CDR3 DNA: TGTGCCAGCAGCAACGTAAAAGGAGGAACCGGGGAGCTGTTTTTT; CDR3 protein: CASSNVKGGTGELFF
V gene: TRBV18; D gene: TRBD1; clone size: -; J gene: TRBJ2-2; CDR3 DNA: TGTGCCAGCTCACGAGACAGGGGTAACACCGGGGAGCTGTTTTTT; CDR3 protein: CASSRDRGNTGELFF
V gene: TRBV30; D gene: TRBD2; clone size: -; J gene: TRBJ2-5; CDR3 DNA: TGTGCCTTTAGCGGGAGTCCTAAGACCCAGTACTTC; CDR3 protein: CAFSGSPKTQYF
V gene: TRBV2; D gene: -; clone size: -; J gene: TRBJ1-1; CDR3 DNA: TGTGCCAGCAGTGAAGCGACCCAGACTAACACTGAAGCTTTCTTT; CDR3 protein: CASSEATQTNTEAFF
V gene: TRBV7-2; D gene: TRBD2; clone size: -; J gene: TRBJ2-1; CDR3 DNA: TGTGCCAGCAGCTTAGAGTCCGGACTAGCGGTCGACAATGAGCAGTTCTTC; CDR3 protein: CASSLESGLAVDNEQFF
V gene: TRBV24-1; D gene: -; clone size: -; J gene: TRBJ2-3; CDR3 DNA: TGTGCCACCAGTGAAGCTAGCACAGATACGCAGTATTTT; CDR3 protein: CATSEASTDTQYF
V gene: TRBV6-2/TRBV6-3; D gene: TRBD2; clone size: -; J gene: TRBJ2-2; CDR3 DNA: TGTGCCAGCAGTTGGTTCGGGAGGGGCACCGGGGAGCTGTTTTTT; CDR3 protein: CASSWFGRGTGELFF
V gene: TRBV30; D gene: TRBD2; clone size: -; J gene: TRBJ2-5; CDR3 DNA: TGTGCCTGGACTCCTCCTAGCGGGGAAGAGACCCAGTACTTC; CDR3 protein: CAWTPPSGEETQYF